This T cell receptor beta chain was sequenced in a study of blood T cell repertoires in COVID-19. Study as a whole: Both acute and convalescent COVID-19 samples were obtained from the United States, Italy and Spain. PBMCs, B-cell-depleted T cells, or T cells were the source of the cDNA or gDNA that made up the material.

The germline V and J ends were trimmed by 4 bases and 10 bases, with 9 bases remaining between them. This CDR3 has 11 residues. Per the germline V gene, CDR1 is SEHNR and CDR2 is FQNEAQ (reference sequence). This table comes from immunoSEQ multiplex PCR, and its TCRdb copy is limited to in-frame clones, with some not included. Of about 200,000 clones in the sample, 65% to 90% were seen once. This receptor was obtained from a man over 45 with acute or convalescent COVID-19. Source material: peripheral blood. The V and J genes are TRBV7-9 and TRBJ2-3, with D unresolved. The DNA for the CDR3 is TGTGCCAGCAGCTCAGCGTCGGCGCAGTATTTT. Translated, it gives CASSSASAQYF.